The clone carrying this T cell receptor (beta chain) was seen a single time. The data were taken from a study of blood T cell repertoires in COVID-19. Whole-study context: The study drew acute and convalescent COVID-19 samples from the United States, Italy and Spain. In each case, the material was cDNA or gDNA derived from T cells, B-cell-depleted T cells, or PBMCs.

Patients from Seattle were sampled longitudinally, starting during active infection. As processed by the authors: By means of reference gene primer amplification, nucleated cell counts were estimated. Repertoires were generated with immunoSEQ multiplex PCR, while TCRdb's copy carries only in-frame clones and drops some. V and J calls and clone size are those listed in that table; D and trimming were worked out from the DNA. The sample yields about 200,000 clones, roughly 80% seen once. The TCR originated in an elderly woman with COVID-19, enrolled during active disease. Sequencing input: peripheral blood.

The CDR3 here is CASSFGAGNTEAFF. CDR3 bases: TGCGCCAGCAGCTTTGGTGCAGGGAACACTGAAGCTTTCTTT. The V and J genes are TRBV5-1 and TRBJ1-1; the D is unclear. This CDR3 spans 14 amino acids. Germline V gives CDR1 SGHRS, CDR2 YFSETQ. V dropped 2 bases and J dropped 1 base, with 9 bases sitting between them.